A single sample gave rise to the 17 T cell receptor beta chains below, sequenced in a study of Graves' ophthalmopathy and Graves' hyperthyroidism (dated by TCRdb to about 2018). Data came from an Illumina HiSeq 2000. TCR beta CDR3 regions were amplified from RNA transcripts for repertoire sequencing. The first round of RT-PCR was done with HTBI primers and the Qiagen OneStep RT-PCR kit, and was followed by a second round of multiplex PCR, then size selection and purification. The raw public reads went through TCRdb reprocessing: fastp at Q25, MiXCR clone calling, in-frame beta chains kept. Under each unique CDR3 protein, matching rows form one entry showing the most common genes and DNA. The sample contains around 1.1 million distinct CDR3 sequences, 36% of them found a single time. 11% of the sample goes to the ten largest clones. What was sequenced was peripheral blood or thyroid tissue (not recorded which). The receptors originated from an adult man with Graves' hyperthyroidism.

This clonotype came up a few times. The gene calls are TRBV7-2 and TRBJ1-1, with D tentatively TRBD1 (5 bases). From germline, CDR1 is SGHTA and CDR2 FQGNSA. V lost 8 bases and J lost 5, with 15 bases in between. The length of the CDR3 is 13 residues. The CDR3 DNA reads as TGTGCCAGCGTCCGGGGACGGGGTACTGAAGCTTTCTTT. This codes for CASVRGRGTEAFF.

Ten or more counts support this clonotype. For the CDR3, the DNA is TGCAGTGCTAGATTCAGGACGAACACTGAAGCTTTCTTT. Translating it yields CSARFRTNTEAFF. V usage is TRBV20-1 and J usage is TRBJ1-1; D is uncertain. V lost 2 bases and J 1 base, leaving 8 bases between the germline ends. Germline CDR1 is DFQATT and CDR2 is SNEGSKA (reference sequence). The CDR3 is 13 residues long.

At least ten counts were recorded for this clonotype. The chain has TRBV5-1 and TRBJ2-7, with 9 bases fitting TRBD2. The CDR3 sequence is 13 residues long. The J segment lost 4 bases and the V segment lost 7 bases, leaving 6 bases of the junction unmatched. Per germline, CDR1 SGHRS and CDR2 YFSETQ. The CDR3 nucleotides read TGCGCCAGCGGACTAGCGCCCAGTTACGAGCAGTACTTC. Translated, it gives CASGLAPSYEQYF.

In its sample, this clonotype was seen many times. The chain uses TRBV2 and TRBJ2-7, with 13 bases lining up with TRBD2. CDR1 SNHLY and CDR2 FYNNEI come from the germline V gene. Trimming cost V 8 bases and J 2 bases; bases outside gene matches: 3. This CDR3 region has 14 residues. CDR3 region: CASFGLAGAYEQYF. CDR3 nucleotide sequence: TGTGCCAGCTTTGGACTAGCGGGAGCCTACGAGCAGTACTTC.

This sequence joins TRBV20-1 and TRBJ2-7; no firm D call. The CDR3 length is 13 residues. V gave up 0 bases and J gave up 6 bases, with 12 bases separating them. Germline V lookup: CDR1 DFQATT, CDR2 SNEGSKA (reference sequence). The CDR3 DNA sequence: TGCAGTGCTAGAGACAGATACGGTGCCGAGCAGTACTTC. Protein sequence: CSARDRYGAEQYF.

Many counts were recorded for this clonotype. V gene TRBV2 combines with J gene TRBJ1-5; D ambiguous. V was cut by 6 bases and J by 0 bases, with 9 bases left in between. There are 14 residues in the CDR3. CDR1 is SNHLY and CDR2 is FYNNEI in the germline V gene. Written as DNA, the CDR3 is TGTGCCAGCAGAAACAGTCTTAGCAATCAGCCCCAGCATTTT. Amino acid sequence: CASRNSLSNQPQHF.

The genes are TRBV29-1 and TRBJ2-1, with D unclear. V dropped 6 bases and J dropped 7 bases, with 7 bases sitting between them. The CDR3 runs to 10 residues. The germline V gene has CDR1 SQVTM and CDR2 ANQGSEA. As DNA, the CDR3 is TGCAGCGTGGCTATAAATGAGCAGTTCTTC. Protein: CSVAINEQFF.

This clonotype has at least ten counts. The V call is TRBV4-3, the J call TRBJ2-5, with D perhaps assigned TRBD1 or TRBD2 (5 bases each). This CDR3 has 15 residues. CDR1 and CDR2 (germline): LGHNA, YSLEER. Trimming shortened V by 4 bases and J by 5 bases, and 17 bases separated the two germline ends. CDR3 in amino acids: CASSRVGFEGETQYF. CDR3 in DNA: TGCGCCAGCAGCCGTGTGGGTTTCGAGGGGGAGACCCAGTACTTC.

V is TRBV5-6 and J is TRBJ1-2; the D is unclear. Per the germline V gene, CDR1 is SGHDT and CDR2 is YYEEEE. Trimming stripped 4 bases from V and 4 bases from J, with 17 bases between. The CDR3 has 15 amino acids. This CDR3 is CASSVQEPASYGYTF. As DNA, the CDR3 is TGTGCCAGCAGCGTTCAGGAGCCCGCTTCCTATGGCTACACCTTC.

As concerns this clonotype: This could be a read error, since a much larger clone is one nucleotide away. The V and J genes are TRBV12-3 or TRBV12-4 and TRBJ1-4, with a possible D match to TRBD1 (5 bases). The CDR3 is 15 amino acids. The CDR3 DNA sequence: TGTGCCGGCAGGCCATCGGGACCGGGAGGGGAAAAACTGTTTTTT. This sequence encodes CAGRPSGPGGEKLFF.

This rearrangement joins TRBV19 to TRBJ1-4, with 9 bases aligning to TRBD1. Losses at the gene ends were 5 bases for V and 8 bases for J; bases not matched to a gene: 9. Germline CDR1 is LNHDA and CDR2 is SQIVND (reference sequence). The CDR3 is 15 amino acids. This chain's CDR3 is CASSGRTGELEKLFF. CDR3 DNA: TGTGCCAGTAGTGGAAGGACAGGGGAACTAGAAAAACTGTTTTTT.

V is TRBV10-2 and J is TRBJ1-1; D uncertain. Looked up from germline, CDR1 is WSHSY and CDR2 is SAAADI. CDR3 length: 14 residues. Trimming took off 8 bases at V and 3 bases at J, with 16 bases between the two ends. CDR3 amino acids: CASSSGLADTEAFF. The CDR3 region has the DNA TGCGCCAGCTCGTCGGGCCTAGCGGACACTGAAGCTTTCTTT.

This chain connects TRBV10-3 to TRBJ2-6, with D possibly TRBD1 on 5 matching bases. This CDR3 comprises 18 residues. V was shortened by 3 bases and J by 2 bases, with 17 bases between the two germline ends. Germline V gene lookup returns CDR1 ENHRY and CDR2 SYGVKD. In DNA form, the CDR3 reads TGTGCCATCAGTGATGAAGACAGAGTTCTAGCTGGGGCCAACGTCCTGACTTTC. Amino acids: CAISDEDRVLAGANVLTF.

This clonotype was seen more than once but under ten times. V and J are TRBV5-1 and TRBJ1-2; possible D gene TRBD1, 5 bases. Looked up from germline, CDR1 is SGHRS and CDR2 is YFSETQ. CDR3 length: 15 amino acids. V lost 0 bases and J 6 bases, leaving 15 bases between the germline ends. The CDR3 region has the DNA TGCGCCAGCAGCTTGGGAGAGTCAGGGAACGATGGCTACACCTTC. Its translation is CASSLGESGNDGYTF.

In this sample, this clonotype turned up many times. DNA of the CDR3: TGCAGCGTACGGACAGGAGCTAACTATGGCTACACCTTC. Its translation: CSVRTGANYGYTF. The V call is TRBV29-1, the J call TRBJ1-2, with TRBD1 matching over 7 bases. The V segment lost 6 bases and the J segment 0 bases; nucleotides outside the gene matches: 4. The CDR3 sequence is 13 residues long. The germline V gene has CDR1 SQVTM and CDR2 ANQGSEA.

Concerning this clonotype: The CDR3 carries no conserved terminal phenylalanine or tryptophan, so it likely arises from a read error. Because the CDR3's place on the DNA is in doubt, the DNA is left out and the CDR3 is given as listed by TCRdb. This chain connects TRBV29-1 to TRBJ1-2. Germline assignment: CDR1 SQVTM and CDR2 ANQGSEA. The CDR3 is made up of 11 amino acids, end residues included. The CDR3 loop reads CSVDQDYGCTL.

Here the CDR3 reads CASSPREATEAFF. The CDR3 DNA reads TGTGCCAGCAGCCCTAGGGAAGCCACTGAAGCTTTCTTT. The chain links TRBV7-6 to TRBJ1-1; unclear D gene. Trimming stripped 5 bases from V and 4 bases from J, with 11 bases between. CDR3 size: 13 residues. The germline V gene has CDR1 SGHVS and CDR2 FNYEAQ.